This TCR beta chain originates from a study of T cells in Graves' hyperthyroidism and ophthalmopathy. Looking at the study overall: Peripheral blood was drawn at first diagnosis, prior to all treatment. General study points: The majority of expanded thyroid clonotypes above 0.001 also appeared in blood.

For ophthalmopathy patients, the Clinical Activity Score was at least 3 and the NOSPECS grade at least 4; duration was under 3 months. PBMCs were sourced from approximately 9 ml fresh peripheral blood. As to this clonotype: Its target is not known.

Amplified regions were TCR beta CDR3 sequences from RNA transcripts. During a first-round RT-PCR of the TCR CDR3, the HTBI primer set was used. One entry per CDR3 protein, called by TCRdb with MiXCR from the multiplex PCR reads. The sample includes roughly 650,000 distinct CDR3 sequences, approximately 16% of them seen just once. The sequencing sample was made of blood. The clonotype originates from a middle-aged woman with Graves' ophthalmopathy.

CDR3 region: CASSSRDWTYNEQFF. DNA for the CDR3: TGTGCCAGCAGCTCCCGGGACTGGACGTACAATGAGCAGTTCTTC. The chain carries TRBV7-9 and TRBJ2-1; possible D gene TRBD2, 6 bases. Germline assignment: CDR1 SEHNR and CDR2 FQNEAQ (reference sequence). The CDR3 contains 15 residues. Trimming left V 4 bases short and J 4 bases short, with 14 bases between.